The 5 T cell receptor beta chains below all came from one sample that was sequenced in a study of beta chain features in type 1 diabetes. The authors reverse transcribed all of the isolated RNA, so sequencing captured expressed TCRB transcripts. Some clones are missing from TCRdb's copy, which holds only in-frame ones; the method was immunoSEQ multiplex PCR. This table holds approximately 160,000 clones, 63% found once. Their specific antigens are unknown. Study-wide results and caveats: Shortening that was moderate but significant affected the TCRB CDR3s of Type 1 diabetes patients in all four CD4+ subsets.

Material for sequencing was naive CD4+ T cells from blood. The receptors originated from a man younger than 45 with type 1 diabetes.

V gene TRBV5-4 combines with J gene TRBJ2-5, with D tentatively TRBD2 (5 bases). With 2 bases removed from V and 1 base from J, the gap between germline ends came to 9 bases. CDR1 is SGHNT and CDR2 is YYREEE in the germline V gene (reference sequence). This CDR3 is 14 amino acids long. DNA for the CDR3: TGTGCCAGCAGCTTTTCCGGGGTCCAAGAGACCCAGTACTTC. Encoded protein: CASSFSGVQETQYF.

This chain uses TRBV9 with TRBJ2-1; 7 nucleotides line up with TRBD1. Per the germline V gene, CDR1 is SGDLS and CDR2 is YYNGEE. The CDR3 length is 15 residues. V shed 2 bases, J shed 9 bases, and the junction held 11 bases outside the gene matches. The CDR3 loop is CASSVSGTAEGEQFF. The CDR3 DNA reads TGTGCCAGCAGCGTCTCAGGGACAGCCGAGGGTGAGCAGTTCTTC.

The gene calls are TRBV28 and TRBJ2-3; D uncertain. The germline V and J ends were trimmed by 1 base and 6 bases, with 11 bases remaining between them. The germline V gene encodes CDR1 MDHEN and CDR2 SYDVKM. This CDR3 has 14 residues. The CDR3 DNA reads TGTGCCAGCAGTTTATCGGCCGGGTTCGATACGCAGTATTTT. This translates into CASSLSAGFDTQYF.

CDR3: CSAPGQGSDTQYF. CDR3 in DNA: TGCAGCGCACCGGGACAGGGGTCAGATACGCAGTATTTT. The chain has TRBV29-1 and TRBJ2-3; 10 nucleotides align to TRBD1. After removal of 7 bases from V and 4 bases from J, the junction contained 5 bases not matched to a gene. The germline V gene encodes CDR1 SQVTM and CDR2 ANQGSEA. The CDR3 consists of 13 residues.

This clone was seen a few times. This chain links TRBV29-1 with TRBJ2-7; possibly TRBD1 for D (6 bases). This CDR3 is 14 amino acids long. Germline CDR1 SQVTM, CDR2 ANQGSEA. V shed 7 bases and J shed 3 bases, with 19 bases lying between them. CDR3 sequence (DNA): TGCAGCGCCTCTGACAGGAGCCTAGGCTACGAGCAGTACTTC. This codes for CSASDRSLGYEQYF.